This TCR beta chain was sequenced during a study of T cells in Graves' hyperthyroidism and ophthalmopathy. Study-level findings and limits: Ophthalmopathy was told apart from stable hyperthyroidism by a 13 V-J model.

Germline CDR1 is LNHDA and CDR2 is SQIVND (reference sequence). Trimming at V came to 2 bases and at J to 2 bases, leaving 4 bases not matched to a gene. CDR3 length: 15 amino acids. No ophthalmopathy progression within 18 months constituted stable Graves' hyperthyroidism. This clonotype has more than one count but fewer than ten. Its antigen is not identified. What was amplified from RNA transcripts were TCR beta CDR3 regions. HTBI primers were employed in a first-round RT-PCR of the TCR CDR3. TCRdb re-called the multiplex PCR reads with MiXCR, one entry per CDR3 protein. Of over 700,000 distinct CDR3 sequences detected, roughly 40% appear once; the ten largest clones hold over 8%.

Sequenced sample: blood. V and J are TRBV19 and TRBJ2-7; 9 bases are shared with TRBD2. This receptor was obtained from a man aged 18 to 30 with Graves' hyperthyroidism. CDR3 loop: CASSILTSGTYEQYF. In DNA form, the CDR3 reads TGTGCCAGTAGTATATTGACTAGCGGAACCTACGAGCAGTACTTC.